This T cell receptor (beta chain) comes out of a study of T cells after yellow fever vaccination. In making TCR cDNA, 5'RACE template switching added a universal primer site and UMIs to it. TCRdb reanalysed the 5' RACE reads using MiXCR and keeps one entry per CDR3 protein. The sample contains about 340,000 distinct CDR3 sequences, roughly 4.3% of which appear only once. Findings and limits, study-wide: Subsequent to the booster, the majority of primary-vaccination clones reappeared (roughly 95% CD4, 70% to 90% CD8).

In regard to this clonotype: The antigen remains undetermined.

This specimen was PBMCs, taken 5 days after the yellow fever booster vaccination. The receptor was isolated from a man aged 18 to 30 who received the YFV17D yellow fever vaccine.

The CDR3 DNA reads TGCAGTGCTCCGACAGGGAACACTGAAGCTTTCTTT. Protein product: CSAPTGNTEAFF. The chain links TRBV20-1 to TRBJ1-1; tentative D call: TRBD1 (6 bases). Germline V gene sequence: CDR1 DFQATT, CDR2 SNEGSKA (reference sequence). Between the trimmed V and J ends, which lost 5 bases and 1 base, there was a span of 8 bases. The CDR3 is made up of 12 amino acids.